What follows are 26 T cell receptor beta chains derived from one specimen sequenced in a study of T cell repertoires in cytomegalovirus infection. The antigens for these receptors are not known. TCRdb re-called the reads through MiXCR, storing one row per CDR3 protein. This table holds 250,000 to 300,000 distinct CDR3 sequences, roughly a fifth found once. Here the sequenced sample was cultured PBMCs, taken from culture after CMV antigen stimulation. The receptors stem from a human donor in good health (CMV status not recorded). Some clones in this sample may be carry-over from other donors' samples.

V is TRBV5-4 and J is TRBJ2-3, with 8 bases lining up with TRBD1. CDR3 length: 18 residues. CDR1 is SGHNT, CDR2 YYREEE, per germline (reference sequence). V lost 4 bases and J lost 1; bases outside the gene matches: 14. CDR3 amino acids: CASSLLYPSQGGTDTQYF. DNA for the CDR3: TGTGCCAGCAGCCTCCTGTACCCCTCACAGGGGGGCACAGATACGCAGTATTTT.

The sample holds a few counts of this clonotype. The chain recombines TRBV7-2 with TRBJ2-7; 11 positions match TRBD2. Germline CDR1 is SGHTA and CDR2 is FQGNSA. CDR3 length: 15 residues. V trimming: 4 bases; J trimming: 5 bases; junction bases outside the gene matches: 7. CDR3 amino acids: CASSYDSGRANEQYV. The CDR3 coding sequence is TGTGCCAGCAGCTACGATAGCGGGAGGGCCAACGAGCAGTACGTC.

This clonotype was picked up many times. The CDR3 spells CASSGRDRFSGYTF. CDR3 coding DNA: TGTGCCAGCAGCGGCCGGGACAGGTTTTCTGGCTACACCTTC. The V gene is TRBV7-2, the J gene TRBJ1-2, with TRBD1 identical over 8 bases. V shed 5 bases, J shed 7 bases, and the junction held 9 bases outside the gene matches. This CDR3 has 14 amino acids. The germline gives CDR1 SGHTA, CDR2 FQGNSA.

The rearrangement uses TRBV2 and TRBJ2-1; D is unclear. V lost 6 bases and J lost 5, with 14 bases in between. Germline lookup yields CDR1 SNHLY and CDR2 FYNNEI. This CDR3 is built from 14 residues. The CDR3 reads CASRKLTAHNEQFF. The CDR3 DNA sequence: TGTGCCAGCAGGAAGCTAACGGCCCACAATGAGCAGTTCTTC.

The chain joins TRBV4-2 to TRBJ2-7; perhaps TRBD2 as D (5 bases). Germline assignment: CDR1 LGHNA and CDR2 YNFKEQ. CDR3 length equals 15 residues. V dropped 0 bases and J dropped 5 bases, with 14 bases sitting between them. This CDR3 is CASSQELAEINEQYF. CDR3 DNA sequence: TGTGCCAGCAGCCAAGAGCTAGCAGAAATCAACGAGCAGTACTTC.

This clonotype was counted between two and nine times. The chain joins TRBV28 to TRBJ1-1, with D perhaps matching TRBD1 (6 bases). V was trimmed by 4 bases and J by 4 bases, leaving 13 bases between them. The length of the CDR3 is 14 residues. Germline V lookup: CDR1 MDHEN, CDR2 SYDVKM. The CDR3 DNA reads as TGTGCCAGCAGTTCAACAGGGTTAGGCACTGAAGCTTTCTTT. Translated: CASSSTGLGTEAFF.

This rearrangement joins TRBV12-5 to TRBJ2-1; 11 bases match TRBD2. Looked up from germline, CDR1 is LGHNT and CDR2 is FRNRAP. Losses at the gene ends were 6 bases for V and 5 bases for J; bases not matched to a gene: 6. The CDR3 has 15 residues. In DNA form, the CDR3 reads TGTGCTAGTGGCTACGGACTAGCGGGTGACAATGAGCAGTTCTTC. Translated: CASGYGLAGDNEQFF.

This clonotype was observed at least ten times. The chain couples TRBV19 to TRBJ2-5; TRBD1 agrees at 9 bases. CDR3 size: 16 residues. Losses at the gene ends were 6 bases for V and 1 base for J; bases not matched to a gene: 9. Germline V CDR1 and CDR2: LNHDA, SQIVND (reference sequence). In nucleotides, the CDR3 is TGTGCCAGTAGACCCGGGACAGGGCACCTCCAAGAGACCCAGTACTTC. It is translated as CASRPGTGHLQETQYF.

This clonotype was counted a few times. CDR3 bases: TGCAGCGTTAGTAATACAGGAAATGAAAAACTGTTTTTT. Translation gives CSVSNTGNEKLFF. This chain joins TRBV29-1 and TRBJ1-4; tentatively, D is TRBD1 (5 bases). This CDR3 contains 13 residues. V was trimmed by 5 bases and J by 5 bases, leaving 12 bases between them. CDR1 is SQVTM, CDR2 ANQGSEA, per germline.

The chain joins TRBV5-4 to TRBJ2-3, with 14 bases aligning to TRBD2. The length of the CDR3 is 17 residues. From germline, CDR1 is SGHNT and CDR2 YYREEE (reference sequence). V lost 4 bases and J lost 5; bases outside the gene matches: 9. This chain's CDR3 is CASSGGTSGSVVDTQYF. The CDR3 DNA sequence: TGTGCCAGCAGCGGCGGGACTAGCGGGAGTGTCGTAGATACGCAGTATTTT.

The gene calls are TRBV2 and TRBJ2-2; D not certain. Germline V gene sequence: CDR1 SNHLY, CDR2 FYNNEI. This CDR3 spans 13 amino acids. As DNA, the CDR3 is TGTGCTAAACGGAGAGGTGACACCGGGGAGCTGTTTTTT. Amino acid sequence: CAKRRGDTGELFF.

The chain carries TRBV28 and TRBJ2-3; maybe TRBD2 (5 bases). Trimming removed 5 bases at V and 1 base at J, with 10 bases between. CDR3 length equals 14 residues. CDR1 MDHEN and CDR2 SYDVKM come from the germline V gene. CDR3 DNA: TGTGCCAGCAGTGTGGGAGTCGGCACAGATACGCAGTATTTT. This gives the protein CASSVGVGTDTQYF. Full variable domain (remainder filled in from reference TRBV28 and TRBJ2-3): DVKVTQSSRYLVKRTGEKVFLECVQDMDHENMFWYRQDPGLGLRLIYFSYDVKMKEKGDIPEGYSVSREKKERFSLILESASTNQTSMYLCASSVGVGTDTQYFGPGTRLTVL.

This clonotype was seen ten or more times. The gene calls are TRBV12-3 or TRBV12-4 and TRBJ1-5; no clear D. With 2 bases removed from V and 13 bases from J, the gap between germline ends came to 15 bases. CDR3 length equals 13 residues. As DNA, the CDR3 is TGTGCCAGCAGTTTATCCCCGATCCAACGGCAGCATTTT. This translates into CASSLSPIQRQHF.

The chain is built from TRBV12-3 or TRBV12-4 and TRBJ2-3; D unresolved. This CDR3 is built from 12 residues. Trimming took 9 bases from V and 2 from J, leaving 9 bases between them. Here the CDR3 reads CARAIHTDTQYF. CDR3 coding DNA: TGTGCCAGAGCGATTCACACAGATACGCAGTATTTT.

J is TRBJ2-6 and V is TRBV5-3, with 7 positions matching TRBD1. TRBV5-3 is flagged as an ORF with uncertain function. The junction had 15 bases not matched to a gene; V was cut back by 8 bases and J by 1 base. This CDR3 contains 18 residues. In nucleotides, the CDR3 is TGTGCCAGCAGCACGGGACAGCCAACTATTTCTGGGGCCAACGTCCTGACTTTC. Residues: CASSTGQPTISGANVLTF.

This rearrangement joins TRBV5-4 to TRBJ2-1; a possible D gene is TRBD1 (6 bases). The CDR3 loop spans 15 amino acids. Trimming pared 4 bases from V and 0 bases from J, leaving 11 bases between. Germline V gene sequence: CDR1 SGHNT, CDR2 YYREEE (reference sequence). This CDR3 is CASSETGSSYNEQFF. In DNA form, the CDR3 reads TGTGCCAGCAGCGAGACAGGAAGCTCCTACAATGAGCAGTTCTTC.

The sample holds many counts of this clonotype. V and J are TRBV20-1 and TRBJ2-7; D possibly corresponds to TRBD2 (6 bases). Germline V gene data show CDR1 as DFQATT and CDR2 as SNEGSKA (reference sequence). The CDR3 covers 13 residues. V lost 5 bases and J 2 bases, leaving 13 bases between the germline ends. The CDR3 protein is CSAVRDWTYEQYF. The CDR3 coding sequence is TGCAGTGCTGTCCGGGACTGGACCTACGAGCAGTACTTC.

This clonotype was seen a single time. In DNA form, the CDR3 reads TGTGCCAGCAGTTGGTCCGGACAGGGGGGAAGCACTGAAGCTTTCTTT. It encodes CASSWSGQGGSTEAFF. V and J are TRBV6-5 and TRBJ1-1; 10 nucleotides match TRBD1. The V gene end was trimmed by 4 bases and the J gene end by 4 bases; junction bases not matched to a gene: 9. Per the germline V gene, CDR1 is MNHEY and CDR2 is SVGAGI. The CDR3 spans 16 residues.

This chain uses TRBV12-3 or TRBV12-4 with TRBJ1-4; perhaps TRBD1 as D (6 bases). With 5 bases removed from V and 8 bases from J, the gap between germline ends came to 18 bases. CDR3 length: 15 residues. CDR3 amino acids: CASSPPVGGHEKLFF. CDR3 bases: TGTGCCAGCAGTCCTCCAGTTGGGGGACACGAAAAACTGTTTTTT.

In its sample, this clonotype was seen a few times. The chain is built from TRBV6-1 and TRBJ1-2; a weak D match, TRBD1 (6 bases). V lost 5 bases and J lost 4, with 17 bases in between. This CDR3 has 15 amino acids. The germline V gene encodes CDR1 MNHNS and CDR2 SASEGT. The DNA of the CDR3 is TGTGCCAGCAGTAGCGCCGGGACACGTGCCTATGGCTACACCTTC. Residues: CASSSAGTRAYGYTF.

J is TRBJ1-1 and V is TRBV7-2; D not certain. This CDR3 has 15 residues. Trimming removed 4 bases at V and 6 bases at J, with 18 bases between. Germline V gene lookup returns CDR1 SGHTA and CDR2 FQGNSA. The CDR3 sequence is CASSSGSAARAEAFF. DNA for the CDR3: TGTGCCAGCAGCTCGGGATCCGCGGCGCGGGCTGAAGCTTTCTTT.

The chain is built from TRBV10-3 and TRBJ2-3; D remains unclear. The CDR3 is 17 residues long. The germline V and J ends were trimmed by 0 bases and 0 bases, with 13 bases remaining between them. Germline CDR1 reads ENHRY; CDR2 reads SYGVKD. The CDR3 loop is CAISESVSRPSTDTQYF. The CDR3 DNA reads as TGTGCCATCAGTGAGTCAGTGTCCAGACCTAGCACAGATACGCAGTATTTT.

J is TRBJ2-2 and V is TRBV28, with D unresolved. V was trimmed by 7 bases and J by 7 bases, leaving 7 bases between them. Germline values: CDR1 MDHEN, CDR2 SYDVKM. The CDR3 runs 11 residues. The CDR3: CASKDDGELFF. The CDR3 DNA follows: TGTGCCAGCAAGGACGACGGGGAGCTGTTTTTT.

Turning to this clonotype: A much larger clone differs from this one at a single base, so this may be a read error. A read error is likely, as this CDR3 ends without the conserved phenylalanine or tryptophan. The chain links TRBV7-9 to TRBJ2-5, with TRBD2 identical over 10 bases. Germline CDR1 SEHNR, CDR2 FQNEAQ (reference sequence). J was trimmed by 4 bases and V by 4 bases; bases with no gene match: 3. The CDR3 totals 14 residues. CDR3 protein: CASSSSGSRETQYV. The CDR3 DNA reads TGTGCCAGCAGCTCTAGCGGGAGTCGAGAGACCCAGTACGTC.

The chain employs TRBV7-2 and TRBJ1-1, with D uncertain. V lost 1 base and J lost 11, with 17 bases in between. There are 14 residues in the CDR3. Germline CDR1 and CDR2: SGHTA and FQGNSA. Here the CDR3 DNA reads TGTGCCAGCAGCTTAGGCGGTCGGGTGGCGGGGGCTTTCTTT. Protein: CASSLGGRVAGAFF.

The J gene is TRBJ2-1, the V gene TRBV12-3 or TRBV12-4, with a possible D match to TRBD2 (5 bases). V was cut by 7 bases and J by 0 bases, with 13 bases left in between. There are 15 residues in the CDR3. The CDR3 DNA sequence: TGTGCCAGCATCAACAGCGGAAGCTCCTACAATGAGCAGTTCTTC. The encoded protein is CASINSGSSYNEQFF.